This T cell receptor beta chain was identified during a study of blood T cell repertoires in COVID-19. Study information: Whether acute or convalescent, the COVID-19 samples came from the United States, Italy and Spain.

Clones were read by immunoSEQ multiplex PCR, and TCRdb kept only the in-frame ones, dropping some. This table holds 250,000 to 400,000 clones, 85% found once. Participant-given clinical history determined each cohort assignment. This clone was counted once. This sequence originates from a young woman who had been exposed to COVID-19. Sequences were obtained from PBMCs or T cells enriched from blood (not recorded which).

For the CDR3, the DNA is TGTGCCAGCACGACGGGACAGTTGAGCTCCTATAATTCACCCCTCCACTTT. It translates to CASTTGQLSSYNSPLHF. The rearrangement links TRBV2 to TRBJ1-6, with 7 bases that match TRBD1. V gave up 7 bases and J gave up 0 bases; unmatched junction bases: 9. This CDR3 is 17 amino acids long. Per germline, CDR1 SNHLY and CDR2 FYNNEI.